This entry describes one T cell receptor (beta chain). The sample is drawn from a study of blood T cell repertoires in COVID-19. Sequencing used immunoSEQ multiplex PCR; TCRdb keeps in-frame clones, though not all of them. In the table there are 270,000 or so clones, roughly 91% of which are singletons. The sequence derives from a woman between 40 and 55 years old with acute COVID-19. The sequenced sample consisted of PBMCs or T cells enriched from blood (not recorded which).

The CDR3 spells CASSDGLQGAVTGELFF. The CDR3 bases are TGTGCCAGCAGTGACGGCCTACAGGGGGCAGTCACCGGGGAGCTGTTTTTT. The chain joins TRBV6-1 to TRBJ2-2, with TRBD1 matching 9 bases. The CDR3 is 17 residues long. With 3 bases clipped from V and 4 bases from J, the junction kept 9 bases outside the gene matches. Germline CDR1 and CDR2: MNHNS and SASEGT.